The rows below give T cell receptor beta chains drawn from one sample of a study of CD8 T cells in ankylosing spondylitis. TCRdb reanalysed the 5' RACE reads using MiXCR and keeps one entry per CDR3 protein. The sample consists of some 200,000 distinct CDR3 sequences, 18% of them appearing once. Sequencing input: blood, either unsorted or a sorted T cell fraction (not recorded which). The receptors were sampled from a male donor aged 5 to 30 with ankylosing spondylitis or in good health (not recorded which). CDR3s include the opening cysteine and the closing phenylalanine or tryptophan. The D gene is left open where the match is weak. Where a row states a size, it is once, few, many or the class of an expanded clone; other rows omit it.

clone_size	d_call	v_call	j_call	cdr3_aa	cdr3_nt
many	TRBD1	TRBV12-3/TRBV12-4	TRBJ1-5	CASSDRGWEPQHF	TGTGCCAGCAGTGACAGGGGTTGGGAGCCCCAGCATTTT
many	-	TRBV7-9	TRBJ2-1	CASSKPRNSEYNEQFF	TGTGCCAGCAGCAAGCCTCGGAATAGCGAGTACAATGAGCAGTTCTTC
many	-	TRBV19	TRBJ1-5	CASSRQGPSPQHF	TGTGCCAGTAGTAGGCAGGGGCCTTCGCCCCAGCATTTT
-	-	TRBV29-1	TRBJ2-5	CSLSGSAYQETQYF	TGCAGCCTCTCGGGGAGCGCTTACCAAGAGACCCAGTACTTC
many	TRBD1	TRBV24-1	TRBJ2-1	CATSGTLGQGAVNEQFF	TGTGCCACCAGTGGTACCTTAGGACAGGGGGCAGTCAATGAGCAGTTCTTC
many	-	TRBV15	TRBJ2-1	CATSRENEQFF	TGTGCCACCAGCAGAGAGAATGAGCAGTTCTTC
many	-	TRBV20-1	TRBJ2-2	CSARGSGRADTGELFF	TGCAGTGCTAGGGGTAGCGGCAGGGCAGACACCGGGGAGCTGTTTTTT
many	TRBD1	TRBV5-1	TRBJ2-7	CASSSGTGTWEQYF	TGCGCCAGCAGCTCCGGGACAGGCACTTGGGAGCAGTACTTC
many	TRBD1	TRBV5-6	TRBJ1-1	CASSYNRGIMTEAFF	TGTGCCAGCAGCTATAACAGGGGGATAATGACTGAAGCTTTCTTT
-	-	TRBV4-2	TRBJ2-5	CASSHVRAETQYF	TGTGCCAGCAGCCACGTAAGAGCAGAGACCCAGTACTTC
many	-	TRBV12-3/TRBV12-4	TRBJ1-5	CASSPRADNQPQHF	TGTGCCAGCAGTCCCCGGGCTGACAATCAGCCCCAGCATTTT
many	-	TRBV11-2	TRBJ1-3	CASSLALVTGNTIYF	TGTGCCAGCAGCTTAGCCCTCGTAACTGGAAACACCATATATTTT
few	TRBD2	TRBV18	TRBJ2-7	CASSPGLVYEQYF	TGTGCCAGCTCACCGGGACTAGTCTACGAGCAGTACTTC
many	TRBD1	TRBV7-9	TRBJ1-2	CASSLNRGYGYTF	TGTGCCAGCAGCTTGAACAGGGGTTATGGCTACACCTTC
-	-	TRBV27	TRBJ1-5	CASSLTSVRDSNQPQHF	TGTGCCAGCAGTTTAACGTCGGTGAGGGATAGCAATCAGCCCCAGCATTTT
many	TRBD2	TRBV24-1	TRBJ2-2	CATAGEVKGELFF	TGTGCCACCGCGGGAGAGGTGAAAGGGGAGCTGTTTTTT
-	-	TRBV27	TRBJ2-1	CASSLSPTPYNEQFF	TGTGCCAGCAGTTTGTCCCCGACACCTTACAATGAGCAGTTCTTC
many	TRBD1	TRBV24-1	TRBJ2-2	CATKRDSYTGELFF	TGTGCCACCAAGAGGGACAGCTACACCGGGGAGCTGTTTTTT
many	TRBD1	TRBV7-9	TRBJ1-4	CASSFPGQQNEKLFF	TGTGCCAGCAGTTTTCCGGGACAGCAAAATGAAAAACTGTTTTTT
many	TRBD2	TRBV4-3	TRBJ2-1	CASSQSSGGNEQFF	TGCGCCAGCAGCCAATCTAGCGGAGGGAATGAGCAGTTCTTC
many	TRBD1	TRBV11-2	TRBJ2-5	CASSQGQQETQYF	TGTGCCAGCAGCCAGGGACAGCAAGAGACCCAGTACTTC
many	TRBD2	TRBV15	TRBJ2-5	CATSRGHASGDYQETQYF	TGTGCCACCAGCAGAGGCCATGCTAGCGGGGACTACCAAGAGACCCAGTACTTC
-	TRBD2	TRBV25-1	TRBJ2-7	CASSERFGRGYEQYF	TGTGCCAGCAGTGAAAGGTTTGGGAGGGGTTACGAGCAGTACTTC
many	TRBD1	TRBV6-6	TRBJ1-4	CASSFPGQGDEKLFF	TGTGCCAGCAGTTTCCCGGGACAGGGGGACGAAAAACTGTTTTTT
many	TRBD2	TRBV20-1	TRBJ2-1	CSAQTPAGGGNEQFF	TGCAGTGCTCAAACCCCAGCGGGAGGGGGCAATGAGCAGTTCTTC
many	-	TRBV6-5	TRBJ1-1	CASSYLSSRTNTEAFF	TGTGCCAGCAGTTACTTATCCTCCCGGACGAACACTGAAGCTTTCTTT
many	TRBD2	TRBV4-1	TRBJ2-1	CASSERRLAGYNEQFF	TGCGCCAGCAGCGAACGAAGACTAGCGGGTTACAATGAGCAGTTCTTC
many	TRBD1	TRBV29-1	TRBJ2-5	CSVESLGQGWATQYF	TGCAGCGTTGAATCGCTGGGACAGGGGTGGGCGACCCAGTACTTC
-	-	TRBV20-1	TRBJ2-3	CSASELEDTQYF	TGCAGTGCTAGCGAACTAGAGGATACGCAGTATTTT
many	-	TRBV18	TRBJ2-5	CASSPVYWEDSETQYF	TGTGCCAGCTCACCAGTTTACTGGGAGGATTCAGAGACCCAGTACTTC
few	TRBD2	TRBV7-7	TRBJ2-1	CASSPGTIGEQFF	TGTGCCAGCAGCCCCGGGACTATCGGTGAGCAGTTCTTC
many	-	TRBV5-1	TRBJ1-2	CASSFGQPDGYTF	TGCGCCAGCAGCTTTGGGCAGCCAGACGGCTACACCTTC
many	-	TRBV7-8	TRBJ2-3	CASSLGRRTDTQYF	TGTGCCAGCAGCCTGGGGAGGCGTACAGATACGCAGTATTTT
many	-	TRBV7-9	TRBJ2-1	CASSFMSRGEQFF	TGTGCCAGCAGCTTCATGTCCAGGGGTGAGCAGTTCTTC
-	-	TRBV7-6	TRBJ2-1	CASTQGVPPNEQFF	TGTGCCAGCACCCAGGGCGTCCCACCCAATGAGCAGTTCTTC
many	-	TRBV5-1	TRBJ2-7	CASSLHGPSSYEQYF	TGCGCCAGCAGCTTACATGGACCGAGCTCCTACGAGCAGTACTTC
many	-	TRBV4-2	TRBJ1-5	CASSQEDNRNQPQHF	TGTGCCAGCAGCCAAGAGGACAATCGGAATCAGCCCCAGCATTTT